The 26 T cell receptor beta chains below all came from one sample that was sequenced in a study of tumor-infiltrating lymphocytes in primary liver carcinoma. RNA isolated from unsorted whole blood supplied the blood RNA, with germline DNA also extracted. Total RNA (about 500 ng) served as template for TCR beta cDNA synthesis primed by a constant-region primer. Generation of the TCR beta libraries relied on three nested multiplex PCR rounds using slightly modified ARM-PCR. With TRBV1-TRBV30 forward primers and a C-beta reverse primer, the first two PCR rounds were run for roughly 10 cycles each. TCRdb reanalysed the multiplex PCR reads using MiXCR and keeps one entry per CDR3 protein. The sample has over 250,000 distinct CDR3 sequences, 50% to 75% seen once. Sequencing was done on a sample of peripheral blood. Every receptor here comes from a woman in her twenties or thirties with primary liver carcinoma and hepatitis B virus infection.

This clonotype was counted a few times. The J gene is TRBJ1-3, the V gene TRBV7-9; 11 bases align to TRBD1. CDR3 length: 16 amino acids. Per germline, CDR1 SEHNR and CDR2 FQNEAQ (reference sequence). Losses at the gene ends were 4 bases for V and 7 bases for J; bases not matched to a gene: 9. In DNA, the CDR3 is TGTGCCAGCAGCTCGTCGGACAGGGGGCTGAGGAACACCATATATTTT. This codes for CASSSSDRGLRNTIYF.

The V call is TRBV28, the J call TRBJ1-3; D remains unclear. V was trimmed by 6 bases and J by 8 bases, leaving 11 bases between them. The CDR3 consists of 12 residues. Germline CDR1 and CDR2: MDHEN and SYDVKM. The chain's CDR3 is CASSPPLDTIYF. The CDR3 DNA sequence: TGTGCCAGCAGCCCCCCTTTGGACACCATATATTTT.

This clonotype was picked up a small number of times. This chain joins TRBV4-1 and TRBJ2-7, with no clear D. This CDR3 region has 15 residues. Germline values: CDR1 MGHRA, CDR2 YSYEKL. V was cut by 1 base and J by 5 bases, with 15 bases left in between. The CDR3 loop is CASSQVMGVPNEQYF. The CDR3 coding sequence is TGCGCCAGCAGCCAAGTTATGGGTGTCCCCAACGAGCAGTACTTC.

In its sample, this clonotype was seen many times. The chain uses TRBV6-1 and TRBJ2-5, with TRBD1 matching over 10 bases. Germline lookup yields CDR1 MNHNS and CDR2 SASEGT. This CDR3 is built from 17 residues. V shed 6 bases, J shed 3 bases, and the junction held 13 bases outside the gene matches. Written as DNA, the CDR3 is TGTGCCAGCAGCTCCTCCCGGCCGGGGACAGGGGAAGAGACCCAGTACTTC. Its protein product is CASSSSRPGTGEETQYF.

This clonotype appeared a few times. One end of the junction is discordant with germline, which a read error may explain. The rearrangement joins TRBV5-5 to TRBJ2-3, with 14 positions matching TRBD2. This CDR3 is 16 amino acids long. Germline-derived CDR1 and CDR2 are SGHKS and YYEKEE (reference sequence). The CDR3 spells CASSLGLAGATDTQYF. The CDR3, as DNA: TGTGCCAGCAGTTTGGGACTAGCGGGAGCCACAGATACGCAGTATTTT.

This clonotype was detected many times. This chain uses TRBV12-3 or TRBV12-4 with TRBJ2-7, with D tentatively TRBD2 (6 bases). V shed 5 bases and J shed 0 bases, with 14 bases lying between them. There are 15 residues in the CDR3. CDR3 amino acids: CASSPTGTDSYEQYF. For the CDR3, the DNA is TGTGCCAGCAGTCCTACCGGGACTGACTCCTACGAGCAGTACTTC.

This clonotype was seen repeatedly, ten times or more. The rearrangement joins TRBV4-3 to TRBJ2-1, with 14 bases identical to TRBD2. Germline trimming cut 2 bases from V and 7 bases from J; bases unmatched to any gene: 7. The CDR3 is 17 amino acids. The V gene's germline CDR1 is LGHNA and CDR2 YSLEER. CDR3 in amino acids: CASSQREGLAGVNEQFF. Here the CDR3 DNA reads TGCGCCAGCAGCCAAAGGGAGGGACTAGCGGGAGTTAATGAGCAGTTCTTC.

A remark on this clonotype: A read error may be the cause here, since a much bigger clone is one base away. The chain uses TRBV4-2 and TRBJ2-7; the D is unclear. The length of the CDR3 is 14 residues. Looked up from germline, CDR1 is LGHNA and CDR2 is YNFKEQ. Trimming removed 0 bases at V and 3 bases at J, with 9 bases between. The chain's CDR3 is CASSQDLGVYEQYF. The CDR3 DNA reads as TGTGCCAGCAGCCAAGATCTCGGCGTCTACGAGCAGTACTTC.

This clonotype occurred many times. The chain uses TRBV29-1 and TRBJ2-1; a possible D gene is TRBD1 (6 bases). V lost 6 bases and J 6 bases, leaving 21 bases between the germline ends. This CDR3 has 15 amino acids. Germline V lookup: CDR1 SQVTM, CDR2 ANQGSEA. CDR3 DNA: TGCAGCGTCGCTCCACAGGGCCCAACGGTCAATGAGCAGTTCTTC. The encoded protein is CSVAPQGPTVNEQFF.

This clonotype was picked up a small number of times. This sequence joins TRBV14 and TRBJ1-2, with TRBD1 matching over 9 bases. The CDR3 consists of 16 residues. Germline values: CDR1 SGHDN, CDR2 FVKESK. Trimming at V came to 3 bases and at J to 8 bases, leaving 13 bases not matched to a gene. This CDR3 reads CASSHSYRGQGSGYTF. As DNA, the CDR3 is TGTGCCAGCAGCCATTCGTACCGGGGACAGGGATCCGGCTACACCTTC. Based on the CDR3 plus reference TRBV14 and TRBJ1-2, the full variable domain is EAGVTQFPSHSVIEKGQTVTLRCDPISGHDNLYWYRRVMGKEIKFLLHFVKESKQDESGMPNNRFLAERTGGTYSTLKVQPAELEDSGVYFCASSHSYRGQGSGYTFGSGTRLTVV.

This clonotype was observed a handful of times. V and J are TRBV19 and TRBJ1-1, with TRBD1 matching over 11 bases. The J segment lost 4 bases and the V segment lost 7 bases, leaving 11 bases of the junction unmatched. Per germline, CDR1 LNHDA and CDR2 SQIVND (reference sequence). The CDR3 spans 16 residues. The chain's CDR3 is CASTPTGTGGATEAFF. The CDR3 DNA reads TGTGCCAGTACCCCAACCGGGACAGGGGGAGCCACTGAAGCTTTCTTT. Together with reference TRBV19 and TRBJ1-1, the CDR3 gives the full variable domain: DGGITQSPKYLFRKEGQNVTLSCEQNLNHDAMYWYRQDPGQGLRLIYYSQIVNDFQKGDIAEGYSVSREKKESFPLTVTSAQKNPTAFYLCASTPTGTGGATEAFFGQGTRLTVV.

Concerning this clonotype: A much bigger clone sits one base away, suggesting this may be a read error. The chain uses TRBV29-1 and TRBJ2-2; D unresolved. The CDR3 consists of 15 residues. The germline gives CDR1 SQVTM, CDR2 ANQGSEA. V gave up 0 bases and J gave up 9 bases, with 17 bases separating them. CDR3: CSVEDEKYHTRELFF. The CDR3 DNA reads TGCAGCGTTGAAGATGAGAAATACCATACCAGGGAGCTGTTTTTT.

As regards this clonotype: One end of the junction fails to match germline, which may point to a read error. The rearrangement links TRBV10-1 to TRBJ2-7; tentatively, D is TRBD2 (6 bases). Germline values: CDR1 WNHNN, CDR2 SYGVQD (reference sequence). The CDR3 consists of 13 residues. The CDR3 DNA is TGCGCCAACAGTGCCAGCGGGTACACCGAGCAGTACTTC. As protein: CANSASGYTEQYF.

This clonotype was counted a single time. One end of the junction fails to match germline, which may point to a read error. V is TRBV11-2 and J is TRBJ2-4, with 10 bases matching TRBD2. Germline CDR1 and CDR2: SGHAT and FQNNGV. The CDR3 length is 18 residues. This CDR3 reads CASNLDPVPSGSWDIQYF. DNA for the CDR3: TGTGCCAGCAACTTAGATCCCGTTCCTAGCGGGAGTTGGGACATTCAGTATTTC.

The V gene is TRBV7-9, the J gene TRBJ2-1, with 8 bases aligning to TRBD2. V lost 10 bases to trimming and J lost 0 bases; unmatched junction nucleotides: 5. The CDR3 consists of 14 residues. In germline, CDR1 is SEHNR, CDR2 FQNEAQ (reference sequence). CDR3 sequence: CAMTSASSYNEQFF. CDR3 nucleotides: TGTGCCATGACTAGCGCAAGCTCCTACAATGAGCAGTTCTTC.

V gene TRBV29-1 combines with J gene TRBJ2-2; no clear D. The CDR3 runs 12 residues. Trimming cost V 3 bases and J 5 bases, with 7 bases left between them. Germline-derived CDR1 and CDR2 are SQVTM and ANQGSEA. The CDR3 loop reads CSVDQLTGELFF. The CDR3 DNA follows: TGCAGCGTTGATCAACTGACCGGGGAGCTGTTTTTT.

As regards this clonotype: This may stem from a read error, because a much larger clone lies one nucleotide away. The V and J genes are TRBV12-3 or TRBV12-4 and TRBJ2-2, with D possibly TRBD1 on 5 matching bases. CDR3 size: 14 residues. The CDR3 DNA is TGTGCCAGCAGGCCACAGGTGAACGCCGGGGAGCTGTTTTTT. This codes for CASRPQVNAGELFF.

The table lists this clonotype with many counts. The chain employs TRBV6-5 and TRBJ1-6; D gene uncertain. Germline CDR1 and CDR2: MNHEY and SVGAGI. The CDR3 is 15 amino acids. Trimming stripped 4 bases from V and 6 bases from J, with 13 bases between. For the CDR3, the DNA is TGTGCCAGCAGTTCTGACCCAGGCAGTAATTCACCCCTCCACTTT. It specifies CASSSDPGSNSPLHF.

On this clonotype: The junction departs from germline at one end; a sequencing error may be responsible. The chain couples TRBV6-2 or TRBV6-3 to TRBJ1-5; D not certain. The germline gives CDR1 MNHEY, CDR2 SVGEGT. The length of the CDR3 is 16 residues. The CDR3 loop is CVSSYPDSFDRLPQHF. The DNA for the CDR3 is TGTGTCAGCAGTTACCCTGACTCATTCGACCGATTGCCCCAGCATTTT.

The chain carries TRBV7-9 and TRBJ2-1; D not resolved. Trimming took off 0 bases at V and 5 bases at J, with 14 bases between the two ends. Germline CDR1 and CDR2: SEHNR and FQNEAQ (reference sequence). This CDR3 is 16 amino acids long. The CDR3 loop reads CASSLARLRSNNEQFF. DNA for the CDR3: TGTGCCAGCAGCTTAGCGAGGTTGAGGTCTAACAATGAGCAGTTCTTC.

The sample holds many counts of this clonotype. The chain is built from TRBV12-3 or TRBV12-4 and TRBJ2-2; no clear D gene. The CDR3 loop spans 13 amino acids. V lost 6 bases, J lost 4 bases, and 9 bases lay in between. CDR3 sequence reads: CASRSLSTGELFF. CDR3 DNA: TGTGCCAGCAGATCCTTGAGCACCGGGGAGCTGTTTTTT.

The V call is TRBV28, the J call TRBJ1-5; no clear D gene. Trimming took 11 bases from V and 7 from J, leaving 15 bases between them. Germline V gene sequence: CDR1 MDHEN, CDR2 SYDVKM. CDR3 length: 12 residues. The CDR3 region is CASSGLRQPQHF. CDR3 DNA: TGTGCCTCTAGCGGATTGCGCCAGCCCCAGCATTTT.

Turning to this clonotype: This clone may be a read error of a much larger clone one base away. The missing conserved phenylalanine or tryptophan at the end of this CDR3 makes a read error likely. The rearrangement joins TRBV4-2 to TRBJ1-1; D remains ambiguous. The ends were cut back, 1 base at V and 0 bases at J, with 9 bases in the middle. The CDR3 is made up of 15 amino acids. Looked up from germline, CDR1 is LGHNA and CDR2 is YNFKEQ. The CDR3 loop is CASSQVGVMNTEAFI. CDR3 sequence (DNA): TGTGCCAGCAGCCAAGTTGGAGTTATGAACACTGAAGCTTTCATT.

This clonotype was recorded at least ten times. The chain links TRBV6-1 to TRBJ1-5; D gene unclear. The ends were cut back, 5 bases at V and 6 bases at J, with 11 bases in the middle. This CDR3 has 13 residues. Germline CDR1 and CDR2: MNHNS and SASEGT. The DNA for the CDR3 is TGTGCCAGCAGTCTTGGTTTTGGTCAGCCCCAGCATTTT. It yields the protein CASSLGFGQPQHF.

As for this clonotype: A junction end diverges from the germline sequence, so it may reflect a read error. The chain recombines TRBV7-8 with TRBJ2-1; 9 bases fit TRBD2. Germline lookup yields CDR1 SGHVS and CDR2 FQNEAQ. CDR3 length: 15 amino acids. CDR3 DNA sequence: TGTGTCAGCAGCTTTCTTAGCGGGAGCTACAATGAGCAGTTCTTC. Translating gives CVSSFLSGSYNEQFF.

Comment on this clonotype: The junction departs from germline at one end; a sequencing error may be responsible. The chain employs TRBV10-2 and TRBJ1-6; D may be TRBD1 (5 bases). This CDR3 has 14 amino acids. The germline V gene has CDR1 WSHSY and CDR2 SAAADI. In nucleotides, the CDR3 is TGCGCCAGCAGTAGACAAGGGGCAGGTTCACCCTTCCACTTT. Translated: CASSRQGAGSPFHF.